These 3 T cell receptor beta chains were sequenced from one sample in a study of breast tumors, draining lymph nodes, adjacent tissues. Samples came from axillary lymph nodes draining the breast cancer. TCRdb recomputed calls from the multiplex PCR reads with MiXCR, one row per CDR3 protein. The top ten clones hold around 1.1% of a sample with approximately 300,000 distinct CDR3 sequences, over 25% of them seen once. Sequenced: axillary lymph node tissue. The origin of the receptors is a female donor with breast cancer. Some clones in this sample may be carry-over from other donors' samples.

This clonotype has just a few counts. The germline gene is not matched at one end of the junction; a read error may be the cause. V and J are TRBV6-6 and TRBJ2-7; no clear D gene. The germline gives CDR1 MNHNY, CDR2 SVGAGI (reference sequence). The CDR3 runs 13 residues. The CDR3, as DNA: TGTGCCAGCAGTCACTCGGAAAGCAAAGAGCAGTACTTC. Its translation is CASSHSESKEQYF.

There are many counts of this clonotype. This chain uses TRBV6-5 with TRBJ2-1; 8 positions agree with TRBD2. Germline values: CDR1 MNHEY, CDR2 SVGAGI. This CDR3 is 12 amino acids long. The J segment lost 6 bases and the V segment lost 6 bases, leaving 1 base of the junction unmatched. CDR3 in DNA: TGTGCCAGCAGAACTAGCGGCAATGAGCAGTTCTTC. Protein sequence: CASRTSGNEQFF.

Note on this clonotype: A clone one base away is much larger, so this may be a read error. The missing conserved phenylalanine or tryptophan at the end of this CDR3 makes a read error likely. V gene TRBV3-1 combines with J gene TRBJ1-2, with unresolved D. The CDR3 extends over 12 amino acids. The V end was cut by 1 base, the J end by 7 bases, with 7 bases between. Germline-derived CDR1 and CDR2 are LGHDT and YNNKEL (reference sequence). CDR3 residues: CASSQGSGGYTL. CDR3 nucleotides: TGTGCCAGCAGCCAAGGTTCTGGTGGCTACACCCTC.